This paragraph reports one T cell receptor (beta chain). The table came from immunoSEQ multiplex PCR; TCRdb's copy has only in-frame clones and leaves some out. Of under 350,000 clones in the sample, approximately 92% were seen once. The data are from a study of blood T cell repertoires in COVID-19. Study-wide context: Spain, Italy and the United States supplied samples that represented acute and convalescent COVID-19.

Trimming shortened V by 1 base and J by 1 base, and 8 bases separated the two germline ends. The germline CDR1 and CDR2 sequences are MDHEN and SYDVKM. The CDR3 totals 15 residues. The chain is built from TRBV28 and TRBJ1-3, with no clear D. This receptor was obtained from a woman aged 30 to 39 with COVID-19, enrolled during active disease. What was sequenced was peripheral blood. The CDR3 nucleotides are TGTGCCAGCAGTTTATTTGGAGGATCTGGAAACACCATATATTTT. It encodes CASSLFGGSGNTIYF.